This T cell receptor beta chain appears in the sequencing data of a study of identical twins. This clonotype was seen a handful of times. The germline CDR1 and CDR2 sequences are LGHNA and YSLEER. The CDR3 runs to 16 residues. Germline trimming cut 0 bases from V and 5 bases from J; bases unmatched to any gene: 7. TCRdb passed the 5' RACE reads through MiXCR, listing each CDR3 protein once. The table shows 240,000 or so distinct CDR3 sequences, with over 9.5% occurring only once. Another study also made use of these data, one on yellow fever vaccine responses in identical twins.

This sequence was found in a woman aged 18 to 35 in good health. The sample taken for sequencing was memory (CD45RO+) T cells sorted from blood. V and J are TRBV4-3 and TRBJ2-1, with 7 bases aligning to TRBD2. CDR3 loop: CASSQDGGSSHNEQFF. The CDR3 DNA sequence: TGCGCCAGCAGCCAAGATGGCGGGAGTAGCCACAATGAGCAGTTCTTC.